This entry lists 5 T cell receptor beta chains sequenced from one sample in a study of T cell changes during pregnancy in multiple sclerosis. Repertoires were generated with immunoSEQ multiplex PCR, while TCRdb's copy carries only in-frame clones and drops some. The table records some 34,000 clones, around 92% of them present only once. The sequences come from CD4+ T cells from peripheral blood mononuclear cells, collected in the third trimester of pregnancy. The source of these receptors is a female donor in good health, enrolled as a control in a pregnancy study.

The rearrangement joins TRBV18 to TRBJ1-1, with 8 bases aligning to TRBD1. There are 17 residues in the CDR3. Losses at the gene ends were 6 bases for V and 1 base for J; bases not matched to a gene: 13. The germline V gene has CDR1 KGHSH and CDR2 LQKENI. The CDR3 nucleotides are TGTGCCAGCTCCTGGGGCCAAACGACAGGGGCGAACACTGAAGCTTTCTTT. This gives the protein CASSWGQTTGANTEAFF.

The chain has TRBV4-3 and TRBJ1-5; 8 bases fit TRBD1. The V segment lost 0 bases and the J segment 6 bases; nucleotides outside the gene matches: 10. Per the germline V gene, CDR1 is LGHNA and CDR2 is YSLEER. CDR3 length: 17 amino acids. CDR3 nucleotides: TGCGCCAGCAGCCAAGATAGACAGGGGTCCACAGTTCAGCCCCAGCATTTT. It yields the protein CASSQDRQGSTVQPQHF.

This clone appeared once. The chain recombines TRBV7-9 with TRBJ2-5, with D maybe TRBD1 (6 bases). CDR1 and CDR2 (germline): SEHNR, FQNEAQ (reference sequence). The CDR3 runs to 13 residues. The V and J ends lost 3 bases and 3 bases respectively, with 8 bases between them. DNA of the CDR3: TGTGCCAGCAGCTTGGGGGCTAAAGAGACCCAGTACTTC. It codes for CASSLGAKETQYF. The entire variable domain, with the rest obtained from reference TRBV7-9 and TRBJ2-5, is as follows: DTGVSQNPRHKITKRGQNVTFRCDPISEHNRLYWYRQTLGQGPEFLTYFQNEAQLEKSRLLSDRFSAERPKGSFSTLEIQRTEQGDSAMYLCASSLGAKETQYFGPGTRLLVL.

The chain uses TRBV18 and TRBJ1-4; tentative D call: TRBD1 (5 bases). CDR1 is KGHSH and CDR2 is LQKENI in the germline V gene. Trimming left V 7 bases short and J 2 bases short, with 11 bases between. The CDR3 has 14 amino acids. CDR3 residues: CASLSTETNEKLFF. The CDR3 DNA reads TGTGCCAGCTTGTCGACAGAGACTAATGAAAAACTGTTTTTT.

This chain connects TRBV4-3 to TRBJ2-1, with a possible D match to TRBD1 (6 bases). CDR3 length: 18 residues. Trimming took off 1 base at V and 0 bases at J, with 16 bases between the two ends. Germline-derived CDR1 and CDR2 are LGHNA and YSLEER. The CDR3 bases are TGCGCCAGCAGCCAAGCCCTAATACAGGGATCCTCCTACAATGAGCAGTTCTTC. Translation: CASSQALIQGSSYNEQFF.